This T cell receptor beta chain was captured by sequencing in a study of spatial heterogeneity in lung cancer. Study at large: There was a strong correlation between the counts of TCR transcripts measured in tumor regions and a T cell transcriptional module score that was calculated from matched bulk RNA-seq.

The ends lost 5 bases at V and 5 bases at J; junction bases unmatched: 14. This CDR3 is built from 16 residues. CDR1 is DFQATT, CDR2 SNEGSKA, per germline (reference sequence). This clonotype was counted at least ten times. The antigen is unknown. Time point reported: sample taken at primary tumor resection. The donors were approximately 65 patients with non-small cell lung cancer that was early-stage and untreated. Study-wide findings and caveats: The study found that expanded intratumoral alpha and beta TCR counts tracked tumor mutation counts.

TCRdb analysed the 5' RACE reads with MiXCR anew, one entry per CDR3 protein. The sample holds around 13,000 distinct CDR3 sequences, about 4% seen once. This sequence was found in a male donor with early-stage non-small cell lung cancer. The chain combines TRBV20-1 with TRBJ2-3, with TRBD2 identical over 9 bases. Specimen: lung tumor tissue, collected at surgery. The CDR3 protein is CSAPTKDSGGVDTQYF. The CDR3 nucleotides read TGCAGTGCTCCAACTAAAGATAGCGGGGGAGTAGATACGCAGTATTTT.